This is a list of T cell receptor beta chains from one sample in a study of cytomegalovirus exposure and HLA in healthy donors. Sequenced by immunoSEQ multiplex PCR; TCRdb stores in-frame clones only, minus some. The sample has 150,000 to 200,000 clones; 60% to 85% are singletons. Sequencing was performed on PBMCs. These receptors came from a woman aged 25 to 39 in good health and CMV-seronegative. CDR3s include the opening cysteine and the closing phenylalanine or tryptophan.

j_gene: TRBJ1-1; v_gene: TRBV18; CDR3aa: CASSPAGTGGKGTEAFF
j_gene: TRBJ2-7; v_gene: TRBV7-7; CDR3aa: CASSLGQGPNYEQYF
j_gene: TRBJ1-4; v_gene: TRBV7-2; CDR3aa: CASSSRGDNEKLFF
j_gene: TRBJ2-7; v_gene: TRBV7-6; CDR3aa: CASSSGTGPYEQYF
j_gene: TRBJ2-2; v_gene: TRBV5-4; CDR3aa: CASSLAPLALGTGELFF
j_gene: TRBJ1-2; v_gene: TRBV14; CDR3aa: CASSQDLADYGYTF
j_gene: TRBJ2-1; v_gene: TRBV7-7; CDR3aa: CASSSSGTGYNEQFF
j_gene: TRBJ1-4; v_gene: TRBV30; CDR3aa: CAWSRDSASNEKLFF
j_gene: TRBJ1-6; v_gene: TRBV19; CDR3aa: CATSRGTNSPLHF
j_gene: TRBJ2-7; v_gene: TRBV5-1; CDR3aa: CASSLGHQGDEQYF
j_gene: TRBJ1-2; v_gene: TRBV18; CDR3aa: CASSPGDRASTF
j_gene: TRBJ2-3; v_gene: TRBV5-1; CDR3aa: CASSLLILADSTDTQYF
j_gene: TRBJ2-1; v_gene: TRBV19; CDR3aa: CASSIHLRGDTDEQFF
j_gene: TRBJ2-5; v_gene: TRBV9; CDR3aa: CASSAGTRVETQYF
j_gene: TRBJ2-1; v_gene: TRBV29-1; CDR3aa: CSVVERGVGYNEQFF
j_gene: TRBJ1-3; v_gene: TRBV11-2; CDR3aa: CASSPDRAGNTIYF
j_gene: TRBJ2-5; v_gene: TRBV11-3; CDR3aa: CASSGTRGETQYF
j_gene: TRBJ2-7; v_gene: TRBV5-5; CDR3aa: CASSFSPIGPYEQYF
j_gene: TRBJ2-7; v_gene: TRBV11-2; CDR3aa: CASRILAGTYEQYF
j_gene: TRBJ1-1; v_gene: TRBV7-9; CDR3aa: CASSLDWVGQGVAEAFF
j_gene: TRBJ1-1; v_gene: TRBV7-9; CDR3aa: CASTPQELTEAFF
j_gene: TRBJ2-3; v_gene: TRBV27; CDR3aa: CASSWTSGGTSSTDTQYF
j_gene: TRBJ1-1; v_gene: TRBV7-3; CDR3aa: CASGGIMNTEAFF
j_gene: TRBJ1-1; v_gene: TRBV7-9; CDR3aa: CSSSLGGEAFF
j_gene: TRBJ1-2; v_gene: TRBV5-1; CDR3aa: CASSLAGYGYTF
j_gene: TRBJ1-5; v_gene: TRBV2; CDR3aa: CASGAGQQGAFYQPQHF
j_gene: TRBJ2-7; v_gene: TRBV6-5; CDR3aa: CASGAGSHEQYF
j_gene: TRBJ2-3; v_gene: TRBV2; CDR3aa: CASSEAGGHTDTQYF
j_gene: TRBJ2-3; v_gene: TRBV30; CDR3aa: CAWSTGVGTDTQYF
j_gene: TRBJ1-2; v_gene: TRBV5-1; CDR3aa: CASSLDRGTEGYTF
j_gene: TRBJ1-6; v_gene: TRBV18; CDR3aa: CASSPLMGRGGISPLHF
j_gene: TRBJ2-7; v_gene: TRBV28; CDR3aa: CASSFGRGLRKQYF